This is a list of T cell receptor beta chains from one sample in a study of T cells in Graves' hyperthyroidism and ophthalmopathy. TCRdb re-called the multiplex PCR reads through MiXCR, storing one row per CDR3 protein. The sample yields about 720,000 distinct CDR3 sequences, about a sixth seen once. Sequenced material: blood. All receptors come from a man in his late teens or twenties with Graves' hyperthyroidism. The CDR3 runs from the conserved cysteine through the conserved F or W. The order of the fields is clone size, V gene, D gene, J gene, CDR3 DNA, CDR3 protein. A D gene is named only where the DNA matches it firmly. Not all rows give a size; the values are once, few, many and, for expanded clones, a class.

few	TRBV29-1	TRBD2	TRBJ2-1	TGCAGCGTTAGGAGCGGGGGGACCTACAATGAGCAGTTCTTC	CSVRSGGTYNEQFF
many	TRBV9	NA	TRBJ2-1	TGTGCCAGCAGCGTCAGCGGTCCCAACAATGAGCAGTTCTTC	CASSVSGPNNEQFF
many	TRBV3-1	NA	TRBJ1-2	TGTGCCAGCAGCCAAGAGACACACTATGGCTACACCTTC	CASSQETHYGYTF
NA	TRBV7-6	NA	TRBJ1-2	TGTGCCAGCAGCTTGTCAGGGGCCGGACCCTATGGCTACACCTTC	CASSLSGAGPYGYTF
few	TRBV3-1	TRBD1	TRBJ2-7	TGTGCCACCAACAGGGGATTGGACGACGAGCAGTACTTC	CATNRGLDDEQYF
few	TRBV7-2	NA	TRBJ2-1	TGTGCCAGCAGCTTACGGTCAGGACTAAGCCACAATGAGCAGTTCTTC	CASSLRSGLSHNEQFF
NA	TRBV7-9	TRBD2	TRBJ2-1	TGTGCCAGCAGCTACCCCGGGACTAGCGGTTACAATGAGCAGTTCTTC	CASSYPGTSGYNEQFF
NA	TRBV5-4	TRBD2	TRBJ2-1	TGTGCCAGCAGCCCATCGGGGCGGGAGATCGATGAGCAGTTCTTC	CASSPSGREIDEQFF
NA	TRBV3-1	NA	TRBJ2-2	TGTGCCAGCAGCCAAGAACTTACCGGGGAGCTGTTTTTT	CASSQELTGELFF
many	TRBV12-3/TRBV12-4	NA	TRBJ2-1	TGTGCCAGCAGCCCCCCCCACAATGAGCAGTTCTTC	CASSPPHNEQFF
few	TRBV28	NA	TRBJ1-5	TGTGCCAGCAGTTTATTTGGGGTAAGGTCGGACCAGCCCCAGCATTTT	CASSLFGVRSDQPQHF
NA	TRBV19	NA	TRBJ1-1	TGTGCCAGTAGTGACTTCTCGGGCTTTGGGGGAACACTTGAAGCTTTCTTT	CASSDFSGFGGTLEAFF
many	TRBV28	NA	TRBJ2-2	TGTGCCAGCAGTTTGGCGACAGTGAACACCGGGGAGCTGTTTTTT	CASSLATVNTGELFF
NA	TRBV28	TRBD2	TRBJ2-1	TGTGCCAGCAGAGCTAGCGGGAACCGGAATGAGCAGTTCTTC	CASRASGNRNEQFF
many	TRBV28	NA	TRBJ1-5	TGTGCCAGCACCGTCTACCTAGCTCAGCCCCAGCATTTT	CASTVYLAQPQHF
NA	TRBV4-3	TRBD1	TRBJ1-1	TGCGCCAGCAGCCCCTCAAATCGACAGGGGGCTGAAGCTTTCTTT	CASSPSNRQGAEAFF